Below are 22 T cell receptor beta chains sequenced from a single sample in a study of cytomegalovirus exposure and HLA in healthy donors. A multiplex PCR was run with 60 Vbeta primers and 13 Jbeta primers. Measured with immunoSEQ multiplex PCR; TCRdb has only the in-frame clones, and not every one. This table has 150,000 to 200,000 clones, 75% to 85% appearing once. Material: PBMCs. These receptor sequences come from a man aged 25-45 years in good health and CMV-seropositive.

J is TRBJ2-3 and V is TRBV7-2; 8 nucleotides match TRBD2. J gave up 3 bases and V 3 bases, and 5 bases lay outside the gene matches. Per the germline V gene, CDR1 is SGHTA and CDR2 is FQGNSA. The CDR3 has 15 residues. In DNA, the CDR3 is TGTGCCAGCAGCTTTAGCGGGATATTTACAGATACGCAGTATTTT. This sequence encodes CASSFSGIFTDTQYF.

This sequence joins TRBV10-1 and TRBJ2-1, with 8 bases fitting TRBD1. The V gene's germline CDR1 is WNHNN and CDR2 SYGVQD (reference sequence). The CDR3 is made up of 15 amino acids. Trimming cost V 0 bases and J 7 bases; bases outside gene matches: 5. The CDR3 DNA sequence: TGCGCCAGCAGTGAGTCCTCACAGGGGGTGAATGAGCAGTTCTTC. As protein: CASSESSQGVNEQFF.

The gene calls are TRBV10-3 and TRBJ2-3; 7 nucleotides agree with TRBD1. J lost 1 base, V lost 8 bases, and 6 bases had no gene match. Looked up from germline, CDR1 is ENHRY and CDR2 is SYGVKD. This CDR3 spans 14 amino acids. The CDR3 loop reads CAIGQGTGTDTQYF. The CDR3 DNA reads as TGTGCCATCGGTCAGGGGACAGGCACAGATACGCAGTATTTT.

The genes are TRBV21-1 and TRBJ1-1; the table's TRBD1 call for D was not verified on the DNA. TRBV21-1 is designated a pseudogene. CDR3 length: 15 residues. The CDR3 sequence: CASSKGDSQNTEAFF. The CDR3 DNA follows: TGTGCCAGCAGCAAAGGTGACAGTCAGAACACTGAAGCTTTCTTT.

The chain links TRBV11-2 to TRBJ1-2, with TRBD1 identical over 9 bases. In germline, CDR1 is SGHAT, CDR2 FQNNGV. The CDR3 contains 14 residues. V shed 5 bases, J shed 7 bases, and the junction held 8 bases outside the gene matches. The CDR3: CASSPDRGVSGYTF. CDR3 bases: TGTGCCAGCAGCCCTGACAGGGGGGTGTCTGGCTACACCTTC.

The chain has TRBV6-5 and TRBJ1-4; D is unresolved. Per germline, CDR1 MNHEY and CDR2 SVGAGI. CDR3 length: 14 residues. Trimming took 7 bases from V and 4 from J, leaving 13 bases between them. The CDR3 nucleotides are TGTGCCAGCACCACGACACCGAATAATGAAAAACTGTTTTTT. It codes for CASTTTPNNEKLFF.

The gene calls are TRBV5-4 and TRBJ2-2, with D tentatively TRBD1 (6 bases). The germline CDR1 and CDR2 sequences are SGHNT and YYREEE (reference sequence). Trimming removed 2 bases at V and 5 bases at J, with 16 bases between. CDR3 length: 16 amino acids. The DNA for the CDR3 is TGTGCCAGCAGCTTCCTTGGGGGCCTAAAAACCGGGGAGCTGTTTTTT. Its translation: CASSFLGGLKTGELFF.

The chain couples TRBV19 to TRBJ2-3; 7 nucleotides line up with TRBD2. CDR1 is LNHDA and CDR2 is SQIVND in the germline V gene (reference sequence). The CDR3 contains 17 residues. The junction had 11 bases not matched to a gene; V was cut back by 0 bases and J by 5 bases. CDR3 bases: TGTGCCAGTAGTATAGATGGGGGGGGGACCCCCGGAGATACGCAGTATTTT. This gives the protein CASSIDGGGTPGDTQYF.

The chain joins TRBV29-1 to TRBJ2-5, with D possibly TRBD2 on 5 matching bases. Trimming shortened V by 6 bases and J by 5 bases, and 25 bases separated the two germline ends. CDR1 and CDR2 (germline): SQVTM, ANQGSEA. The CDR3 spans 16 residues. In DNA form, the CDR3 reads TGCAGCGTCCATGACTATGACCAGAAGGTAGGGGAGACCCAGTACTTC. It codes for CSVHDYDQKVGETQYF.

The CDR3 loop is CASRSGGALREQFF. CDR3 nucleotide sequence: TGTGCCAGCAGGAGCGGGGGGGCCCTTAGAGAGCAGTTCTTC. The J gene is TRBJ2-1, the V gene TRBV6-5, with 10 bases that match TRBD2. The CDR3 extends over 14 amino acids. CDR1 and CDR2 from the germline V gene are MNHEY and SVGAGI. J lost 10 bases, V lost 6 bases, and 9 bases had no gene match.

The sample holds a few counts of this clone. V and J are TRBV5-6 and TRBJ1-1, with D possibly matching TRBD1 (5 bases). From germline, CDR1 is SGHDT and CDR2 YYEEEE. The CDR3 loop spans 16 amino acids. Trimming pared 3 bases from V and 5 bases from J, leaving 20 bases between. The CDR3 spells CASSWTTHGAGTEAFF. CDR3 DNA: TGTGCCAGCAGCTGGACAACACACGGGGCGGGGACTGAAGCTTTCTTT.

CDR3 in amino acids: CASSQVHSGGEEAFF. The DNA for the CDR3 is TGCGCCAGCAGCCAAGTGCACTCGGGGGGGGAAGAAGCTTTCTTT. This chain links TRBV4-1 with TRBJ1-1; the D gene is possibly TRBD1 (5 bases). CDR1 is MGHRA, CDR2 YSYEKL, per germline. The CDR3 is 15 amino acids. V lost 1 base to trimming and J lost 8 bases, with 17 bases between them.

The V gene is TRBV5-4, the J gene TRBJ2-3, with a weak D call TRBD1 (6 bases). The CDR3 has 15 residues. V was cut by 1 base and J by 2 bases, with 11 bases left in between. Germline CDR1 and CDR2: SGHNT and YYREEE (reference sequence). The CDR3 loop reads CASSLKRTDTDTQYF. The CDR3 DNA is TGTGCCAGCAGCTTGAAACGGACAGACACAGATACGCAGTATTTT.

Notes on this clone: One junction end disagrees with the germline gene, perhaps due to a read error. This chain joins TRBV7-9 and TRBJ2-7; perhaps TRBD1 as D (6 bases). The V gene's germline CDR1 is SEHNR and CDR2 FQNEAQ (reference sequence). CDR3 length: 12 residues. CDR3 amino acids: CSSSSTGLEQYF. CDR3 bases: TGTTCCAGCAGCTCTACAGGGCTCGAGCAGTACTTC. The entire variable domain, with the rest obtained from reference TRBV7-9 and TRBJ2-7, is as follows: DTGVSQNPRHKITKRGQNVTFRCDPISEHNRLYWYRQTLGQGPEFLTYFQNEAQLEKSRLLSDRFSAERPKGSFSTLEIQRTEQGDSAMYLCSSSSTGLEQYFGPGTRLTVT.

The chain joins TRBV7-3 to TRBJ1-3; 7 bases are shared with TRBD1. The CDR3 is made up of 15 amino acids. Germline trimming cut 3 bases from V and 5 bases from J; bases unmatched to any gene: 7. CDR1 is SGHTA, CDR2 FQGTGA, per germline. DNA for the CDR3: TGTGCCAGCAGCTTTGGGACAGAATTCAGAAACACCATATATTTT. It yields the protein CASSFGTEFRNTIYF.

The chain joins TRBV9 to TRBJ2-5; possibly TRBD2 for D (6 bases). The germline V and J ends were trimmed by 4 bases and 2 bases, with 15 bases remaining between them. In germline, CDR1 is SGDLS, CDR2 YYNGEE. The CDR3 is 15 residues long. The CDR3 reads CASSPKGLSQETQYF. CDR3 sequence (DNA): TGTGCCAGCAGCCCGAAGGGACTTTCACAAGAGACCCAGTACTTC.

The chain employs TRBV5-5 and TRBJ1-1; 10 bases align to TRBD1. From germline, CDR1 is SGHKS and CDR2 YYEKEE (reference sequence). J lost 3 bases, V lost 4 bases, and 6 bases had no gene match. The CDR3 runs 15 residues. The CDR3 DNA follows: TGTGCCAGCAGCCCTGGACAGGGGGGGTACACTGAAGCTTTCTTT. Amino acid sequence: CASSPGQGGYTEAFF.

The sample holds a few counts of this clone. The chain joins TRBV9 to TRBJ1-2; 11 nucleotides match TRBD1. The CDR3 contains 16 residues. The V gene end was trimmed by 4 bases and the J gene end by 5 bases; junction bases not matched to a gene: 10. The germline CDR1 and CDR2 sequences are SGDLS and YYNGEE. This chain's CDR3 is CASSTWTGGDPYGYTF. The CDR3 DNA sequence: TGTGCCAGCAGCACCTGGACAGGGGGCGACCCATATGGCTACACCTTC.

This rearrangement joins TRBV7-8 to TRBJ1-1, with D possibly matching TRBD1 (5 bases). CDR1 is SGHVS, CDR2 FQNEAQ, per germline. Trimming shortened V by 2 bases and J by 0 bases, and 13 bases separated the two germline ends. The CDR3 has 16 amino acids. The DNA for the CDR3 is TGTGCCAGCAGCTTACAATCAGGGCACTTGAACACTGAAGCTTTCTTT. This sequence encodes CASSLQSGHLNTEAFF.

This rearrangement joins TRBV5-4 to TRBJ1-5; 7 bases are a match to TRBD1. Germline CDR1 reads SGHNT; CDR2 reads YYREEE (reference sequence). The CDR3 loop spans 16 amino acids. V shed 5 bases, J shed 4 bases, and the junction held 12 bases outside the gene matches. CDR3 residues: CASRLNWAGGNQPQHF. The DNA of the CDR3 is TGTGCCAGCAGACTAAATTGGGCAGGGGGAAATCAGCCCCAGCATTTT.

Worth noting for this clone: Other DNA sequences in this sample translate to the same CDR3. The CDR3 loop reads CASSEKAGGLTGELFF. DNA for the CDR3: TGTGCCAGCAGTGAAAAGGCAGGGGGCCTCACAGGGGAGCTGTTTTTT. This chain joins TRBV6-1 and TRBJ2-2, with 8 bases fitting TRBD1. This CDR3 spans 16 amino acids. The germline gives CDR1 MNHNS, CDR2 SASEGT. The V segment lost 2 bases and the J segment 8 bases; nucleotides outside the gene matches: 10.

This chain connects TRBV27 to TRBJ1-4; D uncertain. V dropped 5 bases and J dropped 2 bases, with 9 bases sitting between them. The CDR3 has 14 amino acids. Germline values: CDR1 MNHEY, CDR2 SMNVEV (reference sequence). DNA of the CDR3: TGTGCCAGCAGTCACCAGGTCACTAATGAAAAACTGTTTTTT. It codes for CASSHQVTNEKLFF.